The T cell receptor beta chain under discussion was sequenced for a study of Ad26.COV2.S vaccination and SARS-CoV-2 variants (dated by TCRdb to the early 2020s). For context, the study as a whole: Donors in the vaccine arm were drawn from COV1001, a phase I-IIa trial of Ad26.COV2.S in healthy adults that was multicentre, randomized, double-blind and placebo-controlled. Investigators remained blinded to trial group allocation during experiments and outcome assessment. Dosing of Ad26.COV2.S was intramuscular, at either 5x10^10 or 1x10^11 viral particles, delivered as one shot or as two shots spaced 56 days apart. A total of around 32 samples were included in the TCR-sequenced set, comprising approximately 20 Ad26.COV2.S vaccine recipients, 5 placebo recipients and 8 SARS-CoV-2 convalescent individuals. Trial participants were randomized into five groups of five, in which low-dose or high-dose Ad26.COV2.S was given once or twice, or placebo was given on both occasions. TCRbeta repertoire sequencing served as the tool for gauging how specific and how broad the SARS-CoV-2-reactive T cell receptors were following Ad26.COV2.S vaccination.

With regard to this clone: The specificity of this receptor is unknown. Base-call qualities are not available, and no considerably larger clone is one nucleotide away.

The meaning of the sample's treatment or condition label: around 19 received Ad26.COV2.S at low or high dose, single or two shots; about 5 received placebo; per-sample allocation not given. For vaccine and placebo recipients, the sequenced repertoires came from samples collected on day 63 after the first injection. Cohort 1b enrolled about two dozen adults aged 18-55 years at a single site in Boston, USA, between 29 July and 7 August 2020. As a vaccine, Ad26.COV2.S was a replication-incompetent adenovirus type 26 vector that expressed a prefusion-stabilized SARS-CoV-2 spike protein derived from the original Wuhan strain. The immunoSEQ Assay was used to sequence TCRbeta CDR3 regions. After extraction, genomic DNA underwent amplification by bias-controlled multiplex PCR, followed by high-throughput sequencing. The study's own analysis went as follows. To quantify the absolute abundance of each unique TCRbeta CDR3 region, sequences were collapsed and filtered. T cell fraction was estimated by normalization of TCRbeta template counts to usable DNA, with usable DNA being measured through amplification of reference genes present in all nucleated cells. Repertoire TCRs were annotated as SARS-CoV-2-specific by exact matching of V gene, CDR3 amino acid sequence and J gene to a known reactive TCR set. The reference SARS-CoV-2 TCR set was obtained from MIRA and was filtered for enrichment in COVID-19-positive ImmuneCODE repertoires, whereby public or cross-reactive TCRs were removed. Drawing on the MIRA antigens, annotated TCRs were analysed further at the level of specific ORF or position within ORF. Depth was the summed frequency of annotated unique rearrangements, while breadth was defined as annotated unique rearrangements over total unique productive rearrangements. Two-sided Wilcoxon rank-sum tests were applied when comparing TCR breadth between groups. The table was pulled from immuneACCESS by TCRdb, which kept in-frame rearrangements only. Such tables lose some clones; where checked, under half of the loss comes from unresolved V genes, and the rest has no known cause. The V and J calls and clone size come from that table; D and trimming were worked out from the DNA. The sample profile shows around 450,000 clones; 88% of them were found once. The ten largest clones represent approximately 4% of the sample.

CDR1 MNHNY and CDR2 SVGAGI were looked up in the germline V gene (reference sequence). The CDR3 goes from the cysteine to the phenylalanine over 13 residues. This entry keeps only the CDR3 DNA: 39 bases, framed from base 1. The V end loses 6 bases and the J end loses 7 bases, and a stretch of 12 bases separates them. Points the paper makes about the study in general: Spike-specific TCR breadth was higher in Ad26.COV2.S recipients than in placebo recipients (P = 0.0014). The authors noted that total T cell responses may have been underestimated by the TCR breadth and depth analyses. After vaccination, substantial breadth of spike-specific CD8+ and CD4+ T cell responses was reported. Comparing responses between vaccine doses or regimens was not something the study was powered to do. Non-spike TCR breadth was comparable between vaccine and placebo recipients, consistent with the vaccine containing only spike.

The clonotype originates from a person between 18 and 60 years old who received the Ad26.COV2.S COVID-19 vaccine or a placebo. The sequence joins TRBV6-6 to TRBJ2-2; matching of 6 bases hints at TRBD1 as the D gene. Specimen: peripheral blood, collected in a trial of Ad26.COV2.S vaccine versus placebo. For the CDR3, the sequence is CASSNRVDGELFF. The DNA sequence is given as TGTGCCAGCAGCAACAGGGTTGACGGGGAGCTGTTTTTT.